The sequence of this T cell receptor (beta chain) was determined in a study of T cell changes during pregnancy in multiple sclerosis. This table comes from immunoSEQ multiplex PCR, and its TCRdb copy is limited to in-frame clones, with some not included. The repertoire holds 40,000 to 50,000 clones, with almost 95% as singletons. The clonotype comes from a female donor with multiple sclerosis, enrolled in a pregnancy study. The specimen was CD8+ T cells from peripheral blood mononuclear cells, collected in the third trimester of pregnancy.

CDR3 nucleotide sequence: TGTGCCAGCAGTGAAACCTGGACAGGGTTGGAGACCCAGTACTTC. Amino acids: CASSETWTGLETQYF. The V gene is TRBV6-1, the J gene TRBJ2-5; 8 positions match TRBD1. CDR3 length: 15 amino acids. From germline, CDR1 is MNHNS and CDR2 SASEGT. J gave up 5 bases and V 2 bases, and 7 bases lay outside the gene matches.